This TCR beta chain stems from a study of metastatic and nonmetastatic thyroid tumors (dated by TCRdb to about 2020). With regard to the full study: Repertoires from peripheral blood and from tumor or nodule tissue samples of malignant and benign thyroid patients were compared.

None of the patients had been given any treatment before thyroid surgery. Using T-cell receptor beta sequencing, the study looked back at clinical samples from patients collected from the early 2010s to the late 2010s. Notes on this clone: Its antigen has not been determined. This may come from a read error, since a much larger clone is one base off.

Study-wide findings and limitations: In both blood and tumor samples, malignant tumors were reported to have significantly higher TCR beta diversity than benign nodules.

Library preparation employed PCR. The reads were generated on an Illumina HiSeq 4000. High-throughput sequencing was used to profile the TCR beta-chain CDR3 region of each patient. Per the authors' processing: The researchers built a classifier to tell apart papillary thyroid cancer patients with distant metastasis, based on CDR3 differences among clinicopathological groups. The Shannon index was used to measure repertoire diversity, and the Morisita-Horn index was used to measure how similar tumor and blood repertoires were. TCRdb reworked the public reads: Q25 trimming with fastp, MiXCR clone assembly, productive beta chains retained. The V and J calls follow TCRdb's processing rather than the paper's. Counted in this sample were approximately 34,000 clones; roughly 15% of them appeared once. Clones ranked in the top ten supply roughly 3.2% of the sample. CDR1 and CDR2 are drawn from the germline V gene: SGHRS, YFSETQ. The V and J ends are trimmed by 0 bases and 4 bases, leaving 10 bases between them. From the cysteine up to the phenylalanine, the CDR3 has a length of 14 residues. Of all the DNA, just the CDR3 is kept, 42 bases in frame from base 1.

The receptor was isolated from a female donor with papillary thyroid cancer or a benign thyroid nodule (not recorded which). Some clones in this sample may be carry-over from other donors' samples. Sequencing input: blood. The chain was built from TRBV5-1 and TRBJ2-5; the D gene is possibly TRBD2, with 6 bases matching. The base sequence is TGCGCCAGCAGCTTGGAGTGGGGACTAGAGACCCAGTACTTC. This translates into CASSLEWGLETQYF.